This entry lists 23 T cell receptor beta chains sequenced from one sample in a study of blood T cell repertoires in COVID-19. TCRdb's copy holds only in-frame clones and misses some; the assay was immunoSEQ multiplex PCR. The sample has about 130,000 clones; roughly 85% are singletons. Sequencing used peripheral blood. All receptors come from a human donor in a cohort sampled during active COVID-19.

This clone was seen once. The chain has TRBV24-1 and TRBJ1-2, with 10 bases aligning to TRBD1. With 3 bases clipped from V and 7 bases from J, the junction kept 7 bases outside the gene matches. The CDR3 covers 15 residues. The germline V gene encodes CDR1 KGHDR and CDR2 SFDVKD. CDR3 bases: TGTGCCACCAGTGATCCCGGGACAGGGGTCCGTGGCTACACCTTC. Translation gives CATSDPGTGVRGYTF.

This chain uses TRBV11-2 with TRBJ2-1; 8 nucleotides line up with TRBD1. J was trimmed by 5 bases and V by 3 bases; bases with no gene match: 3. CDR3 size: 14 residues. Looked up from germline, CDR1 is SGHAT and CDR2 is FQNNGV. The CDR3 DNA reads TGTGCCAGCAGCTTCCGACAGGGGAACAATGAGCAGTTCTTC. Protein: CASSFRQGNNEQFF.

This rearrangement joins TRBV24-1 to TRBJ2-5; 7 positions agree with TRBD2. The V and J ends lost 5 bases and 4 bases, in that order; junction bases with no gene match: 9. The CDR3 totals 15 residues. The germline CDR1 and CDR2 sequences are KGHDR and SFDVKD. The CDR3, as DNA: TGTGCCACCAGTGTGGGGGGTCTAGCGGTAGAGACCCAGTACTTC. It yields the protein CATSVGGLAVETQYF.

The V and J genes are TRBV7-8 and TRBJ2-1; the D gene is possibly TRBD2 (5 bases). The CDR3 has 17 residues. V lost 1 base and J 0 bases, leaving 13 bases between the germline ends. Germline lookup yields CDR1 SGHVS and CDR2 FQNEAQ. This chain's CDR3 is CASSLDRSGFSYNEQFF. The CDR3 DNA reads TGTGCCAGCAGCTTAGACCGAAGCGGTTTCTCCTACAATGAGCAGTTCTTC.

The chain carries TRBV24-1 and TRBJ2-1, with TRBD2 identical over 8 bases. The CDR3 totals 13 residues. V gave up 3 bases and J gave up 13 bases; unmatched junction bases: 7. Germline values: CDR1 KGHDR, CDR2 SFDVKD. The CDR3 bases are TGTGCCACCAGTGATCCGGCGGGGGGCAAACAGTTCTTC. It specifies CATSDPAGGKQFF.

The CDR3 region is CASSSMGGRNEQFF. In nucleotides, the CDR3 is TGTGCCAGCAGCTCAATGGGGGGACGGAATGAGCAGTTCTTC. The V call is TRBV7-2, the J call TRBJ2-1; tentatively, D is TRBD2 (6 bases). V lost 4 bases to trimming and J lost 7 bases, with 14 bases between them. The CDR3 runs 14 residues. Germline values: CDR1 SGHTA, CDR2 FQGNSA. The variable domain in full, completed from reference TRBV7-2 and TRBJ2-1, reads GAGVSQSPSNKVTEKGKDVELRCDPISGHTALYWYRQSLGQGLEFLIYFQGNSAPDKSGLPSDRFSAERTGGSVSTLTIQRTQQEDSAVYLCASSSMGGRNEQFFGPGTRLTVL.

The chain has TRBV29-1 and TRBJ2-2; TRBD2 is a possible D gene (6 bases). Trimming shortened V by 1 base and J by 6 bases, and 12 bases separated the two germline ends. The CDR3 has 14 residues. CDR1 and CDR2 from the germline V gene are SQVTM and ANQGSEA. CDR3: CSVEVGRLAGELFF. In DNA, the CDR3 is TGCAGCGTTGAAGTTGGTCGACTAGCCGGGGAGCTGTTTTTT.

For the CDR3, the DNA is TGTGCCAGCAGCTTGCTAGCGAACCCCTACGAGCAGTACTTC. It encodes CASSLLANPYEQYF. This sequence joins TRBV11-2 and TRBJ2-7; weak D call: TRBD2 (6 bases). Germline CDR1 and CDR2: SGHAT and FQNNGV. Trimming took 3 bases from V and 2 from J, leaving 11 bases between them. The CDR3 is 14 amino acids.

This sequence joins TRBV6-2 or TRBV6-3 and TRBJ2-7; a possible D gene is TRBD1 (6 bases). Germline assignment: CDR1 MNHEY and CDR2 SVGEGT. V dropped 6 bases and J dropped 1 base, with 22 bases sitting between them. This CDR3 has 17 residues. The CDR3, as DNA: TGTGCCAGCAGCCTTGCGACTTCAATAAGGGGGTCCTACGAGCAGTACTTC. It yields the protein CASSLATSIRGSYEQYF.

The rearrangement uses TRBV7-2 and TRBJ2-5; D may be TRBD1 (6 bases). This CDR3 is built from 15 residues. The germline V gene has CDR1 SGHTA and CDR2 FQGNSA. V shed 0 bases and J shed 4 bases, with 12 bases lying between them. The CDR3 is CASSLAWGQGETQYF. DNA for the CDR3: TGTGCCAGCAGCTTAGCTTGGGGGCAGGGAGAGACCCAGTACTTC.

J is TRBJ2-3 and V is TRBV19; TRBD1 matches at 8 bases. The CDR3 has 16 residues. The V gene end was trimmed by 3 bases and the J gene end by 3 bases; junction bases not matched to a gene: 8. Germline V lookup: CDR1 LNHDA, CDR2 SQIVND (reference sequence). CDR3 DNA sequence: TGTGCCAGTAGTATCCCAACAGGGGGTACGACAGATACGCAGTATTTT. It encodes CASSIPTGGTTDTQYF.

The V and J genes are TRBV21-1 and TRBJ2-2; whether TRBD1, the table's D call, matches the DNA was not checked. TRBV21-1 is given as a pseudogene. The CDR3 sequence is 17 residues long. The CDR3 DNA reads TGTGCCAGCAGCAGTTTACCGGGACAGGGTACCACCGGGGAGCTGTTTTTT. Protein sequence: CASSSLPGQGTTGELFF.

Here the CDR3 DNA reads TGTGCCAGCAGCCCCAGTAGGAGGGGGCCGAACACCGGGGAGCTGTTTTTT. Protein product: CASSPSRRGPNTGELFF. This chain links TRBV2 with TRBJ2-2, with a tentative D call TRBD1 (7 bases). Germline-derived CDR1 and CDR2 are SNHLY and FYNNEI. Trimming took 6 bases from V and 0 from J, leaving 17 bases between them. The CDR3 has 17 residues.

This sequence joins TRBV29-1 and TRBJ2-5, with 7 bases fitting TRBD2. This CDR3 region has 12 residues. V lost 6 bases and J lost 4; bases outside the gene matches: 5. The germline V gene has CDR1 SQVTM and CDR2 ANQGSEA. The CDR3 bases are TGCAGCGTGGGAGGGATTTCAGAGACCCAGTACTTC. It translates to CSVGGISETQYF.

The chain employs TRBV5-6 and TRBJ2-1, with TRBD2 matching over 11 bases. This CDR3 is 12 amino acids long. Germline CDR1 SGHDT, CDR2 YYEEEE. V shed 3 bases, J shed 10 bases, and the junction held 0 bases outside the gene matches. CDR3 loop: CASSWTSGEQFF. DNA of the CDR3: TGTGCCAGCAGCTGGACTAGCGGGGAGCAGTTCTTC.

This rearrangement joins TRBV18 to TRBJ2-1; D may be TRBD1 (5 bases). This CDR3 has 14 residues. V lost 3 bases to trimming and J lost 8 bases, with 14 bases between them. Germline V CDR1 and CDR2: KGHSH, LQKENI. The CDR3 bases are TGTGCCAGCTCACCGTCCAGGGTGGCCGATGAGCAGTTCTTC. Its protein is CASSPSRVADEQFF.

This chain links TRBV6-6 with TRBJ2-2; D is possibly TRBD1 (6 bases). The V end was cut by 6 bases, the J end by 4 bases, with 15 bases between. The CDR3 is 15 amino acids. The germline V gene encodes CDR1 MNHNY and CDR2 SVGAGI (reference sequence). The CDR3, as DNA: TGTGCCAGCAGCCCTATAGCAGGGGCCACCGGGGAGCTGTTTTTT. Amino acids: CASSPIAGATGELFF.

The chain combines TRBV13 with TRBJ1-3, with TRBD1 identical over 8 bases. Germline CDR1 and CDR2: PRHDT and FYEKMQ (reference sequence). The CDR3 length is 14 residues. Germline trimming cut 7 bases from V and 4 bases from J; bases unmatched to any gene: 6. CDR3 DNA sequence: TGTGCCAGCACCTTCCGGGACAGGGGAAACACCATATATTTT. Residues: CASTFRDRGNTIYF.

This clone was recorded at least ten times. This chain uses TRBV5-1 with TRBJ2-5; 8 bases match TRBD2. CDR3 size: 14 residues. Germline-derived CDR1 and CDR2 are SGHRS and YFSETQ. V was clipped by 0 bases and J by 2 bases; unmatched bases: 0. The CDR3 sequence: CASSLASGQETQYF. DNA of the CDR3: TGCGCCAGCAGCTTGGCTAGCGGGCAAGAGACCCAGTACTTC.

The chain combines TRBV5-4 with TRBJ2-1; TRBD2 is a possible D gene (5 bases). With 5 bases removed from V and 6 bases from J, the gap between germline ends came to 15 bases. CDR3 size: 14 residues. Germline V lookup: CDR1 SGHNT, CDR2 YYREEE (reference sequence). CDR3 in DNA: TGTGCCAGCAGTTCCGGAACGGGGTCCAATGAGCAGTTCTTC. Protein sequence: CASSSGTGSNEQFF.

The chain links TRBV5-1 to TRBJ2-1, with D possibly TRBD1 on 5 matching bases. This CDR3 spans 15 amino acids. Germline values: CDR1 SGHRS, CDR2 YFSETQ. The ends were cut back, 2 bases at V and 4 bases at J, with 13 bases in the middle. In DNA form, the CDR3 reads TGCGCCAGCAGCTTAAACGCAGGGCCATACAATGAGCAGTTCTTC. This encodes CASSLNAGPYNEQFF.

V usage is TRBV5-1 and J usage is TRBJ2-5; 8 bases match TRBD2. The CDR3 runs to 13 residues. Germline CDR1 SGHRS, CDR2 YFSETQ. The V and J ends lost 4 bases and 3 bases, in that order; junction bases with no gene match: 2. CDR3 DNA: TGCGCCAGCAGCCGAGCGGGGGAAGAGACCCAGTACTTC. It is translated as CASSRAGEETQYF.

This clone was detected only once. V and J are TRBV5-6 and TRBJ2-7, with TRBD2 matching over 7 bases. The J segment lost 5 bases and the V segment lost 4 bases, leaving 9 bases of the junction unmatched. This CDR3 region has 14 residues. Germline values: CDR1 SGHDT, CDR2 YYEEEE. CDR3 nucleotides: TGTGCCAGCAGCCCCCGGGGAGGGGTCCACGAGCAGTACGTC. This sequence encodes CASSPRGGVHEQYV.